These 9 T cell receptor beta chains were sequenced from one sample in a study of monozygotic twins with inflammatory bowel disease. For each CDR3 protein, TCRdb gives one entry from its re-call of the 5' RACE reads, without DNA. This table holds approximately 390,000 distinct CDR3 sequences. Sequencing was performed on blood. These TCRs come from a human donor with ulcerative colitis or Crohn's disease, or a healthy co-twin of an affected twin (not recorded which).

V and J are TRBV5-6 and TRBJ1-5; the D call of TRBD1 rests on TCRdb alone, since no DNA is present to check it. Germline V lookup: CDR1 SGHDT, CDR2 YYEEEE. This CDR3 spans 16 amino acids. The CDR3 is CASSYFDRDLNQPQHF.

The rearrangement links TRBV20-1 to TRBJ2-7. The CDR3 length is 14 residues. CDR1 is DFQATT and CDR2 is SNEGSKA in the germline V gene (reference sequence). CDR3 residues: CSARLPGVDYEQYF.

The rearrangement links TRBV29-1 to TRBJ2-7; TCRdb's D call, TRBD2, is unchecked because there is no DNA. This CDR3 comprises 15 residues. CDR1 and CDR2 (germline): SQVTM, ANQGSEA. The CDR3 protein is CSVEDRLAGSYEQYF.

The chain is built from TRBV12-3 or TRBV12-4 and TRBJ2-1; the D gene TCRdb calls, TRBD1, cannot be checked with no DNA. The CDR3 consists of 14 residues. This CDR3 is CASSNRQGRDEQFF.

This rearrangement joins TRBV9 to TRBJ1-6. The CDR3 loop spans 15 amino acids. CDR1 is SGDLS and CDR2 is YYNGEE in the germline V gene. The chain's CDR3 is CASSVRSVYNSPLHF.

The chain is built from TRBV7-2 and TRBJ2-1. Germline assignment: CDR1 SGHTA and CDR2 FQGNSA. This CDR3 contains 13 residues. The CDR3 loop is CATFEGYGHEQFF.

The chain combines TRBV7-6 with TRBJ2-1; TCRdb selects TRBD2, and the lack of DNA leaves this call unchecked. From germline, CDR1 is SGHVS and CDR2 FNYEAQ. The CDR3 spans 15 residues. CDR3 residues: CASSSGAGARNEQFF.

The rearrangement joins TRBV12-3 or TRBV12-4 to TRBJ2-1; TCRdb outputs TRBD1, but without DNA this stays unchecked. CDR3 length: 18 residues. The CDR3 reads CASGPPGQGLSSYNEQFF.

This chain uses TRBV7-3 with TRBJ2-2. Germline CDR1 SGHTA, CDR2 FQGTGA. The CDR3 loop spans 13 amino acids. The CDR3 spells CASGELNTGELFF.